The 21 T cell receptor delta chains presented below share a single source sample, sequenced in a study of DNA immune sequencing with unique molecular identifiers. Genomic DNA underwent 32-plex PCR targeting all 8 TRDV and 4 TRDJ genes. The library had 12-nucleotide UMIs introduced over roughly 3 barcoding cycles, then a second adapter PCR. TCRdb repeated clone calling on the multiplex PCR reads with CATT. The table has 1,500 to 2,000 delta-chain clones, roughly 12% seen once. Sequenced input: gamma-delta T cells enriched from blood buffy coat, or unenriched PBMCs (not recorded which). These receptors were collected from a human donor in good health.

This clone was seen only a few times. The protein given by TCRdb reflects a much larger clone and differs at residue 18 from this DNA's translation, likely from a read error; the protein shown is the DNA's translation. The chain uses TRDV2 and TRDJ3, with TRDD3 as a possible D gene (5 bases). The CDR3 totals 20 residues. Per germline, CDR1 GEAIGNYY and CDR2 EKD. The CDR3 spells CACDTLGTTNGSWDTRQIFF. CDR3 DNA sequence: TGTGCCTGTGACACCTTGGGGACCACGAACGGCTCCTGGGACACCCGACAGATATTTTTC.

This clone showed up many times. V and J are TRDV1 and TRDJ1; 10 positions agree with TRDD3. TCRdb supplies no J gene; here it was assigned by aligning the nucleotide sequence to germline. Trimming removed 1 base from V and 3 bases from J; junction bases left unmatched: 29. Germline-derived CDR1 and CDR2 are TSWWSYY and QGS. This CDR3 has 24 residues. CDR3 loop: CALGEPRGFLTTGGSWDSPDKLIF. The CDR3 DNA is TGTGCTCTTGGGGAACCCAGGGGCTTCCTAACAACTGGGGGATCTTGGGATTCGCCCGATAAACTCATCTTT.

Notes on this clone: Just one base apart from a much larger clone, this may be a read error. As DNA, the CDR3 is TGTGCCTGTGACTCTGTCCTACGGGGGAGCCCGTACACCGATAAACTCATCTTT. This gives the protein CACDSVLRGSPYTDKLIF. This chain links TRDV2 with TRDJ1; D possibly matches TRDD2 or TRDD3 (6 bases each). The CDR3 has 18 amino acids. Trimming took off 3 bases at V and 0 bases at J, with 22 bases between the two ends. Germline lookup yields CDR1 GEAIGNYY and CDR2 EKD.

Worth noting for this clone: TCRdb assigns this DNA the protein of a much larger clone, which departs from its translation at residue 9; this likely reflects a read error, and the protein shown comes from translating the DNA. The chain is built from TRDV2 and TRDJ1, with 7 positions matching TRDD3. V lost 3 bases to trimming and J lost 3 bases; unmatched junction nucleotides: 24. The CDR3 sequence is 20 residues long. The germline V gene has CDR1 GEAIGNYY and CDR2 EKD. CDR3 amino acids: CACDPVLGNAKGRGPDKLIF. CDR3 DNA sequence: TGTGCCTGTGACCCCGTACTGGGGAATGCGAAAGGGAGAGGACCCGATAAACTCATCTTT.

In its sample, this clone was seen a few times. With only one base between it and a far larger clone, this is likely a read error. Other DNA sequences within the sample encode an identical CDR3. This rearrangement joins TRDV2 to TRDJ1; TRDD3 agrees at 13 bases. The CDR3 is 20 amino acids. Per germline, CDR1 GEAIGNYY and CDR2 EKD. The CDR3 here is CACDTVATGGYGGYTDKLIF. The CDR3 coding sequence is TGCGCCTGTGACACCGTCGCTACTGGGGGATACGGAGGGTACACCGATAAACTCATCTTT.

In the case of this clone: This DNA's translation and the protein TCRdb lists, from a much larger clone, do not match at residue 8, likely due to a read error; the protein shown is translated from the DNA. The chain has TRDV2 and TRDJ1, with 7 bases matching TRDD3. The CDR3 runs to 15 residues. The J segment lost 3 bases and the V segment lost 3 bases, leaving 9 bases of the junction unmatched. The germline V gene has CDR1 GEAIGNYY and CDR2 EKD. CDR3 sequence reads: CACDPLGYKSDKLIF. The CDR3 bases are TGTGCCTGTGACCCACTGGGGTATAAATCCGATAAACTCATCTTT.

Remarks on this clone: This likely stems from a read error, as it lies one base from a far larger clone. This rearrangement joins TRDV1 to TRDJ1, with 13 bases aligning to TRDD3. As TCRdb names no J gene, one was assigned here on the basis of a DNA match to germline. The V gene's germline CDR1 is TSWWSYY and CDR2 QGS. The CDR3 length is 25 residues. V shed 1 base, J shed 0 bases, and the junction held 26 bases outside the gene matches. This CDR3 reads CALGEPTSYSTYWGIRPAYTDKLIF. Written as DNA, the CDR3 is TGTGCTCTTGGGGAACCGACTTCCTACTCTACCTACTGGGGGATACGCCCGGCTTACACCGATAAACTCATCTTT.

This clone has more than one count but fewer than ten. The protein in TCRdb stems from a much larger clone and differs at residue 10 from this DNA's translation, likely a read error; here the protein is translated from the DNA. The rearrangement links TRDV2 to TRDJ3; the D is unclear. This CDR3 spans 20 amino acids. Per the germline V gene, CDR1 is GEAIGNYY and CDR2 is EKD. V lost 0 bases, J lost 0 bases, and 17 bases lay in between. The CDR3 here is CACDTVLTLWSSWDTRQMFF. The CDR3 DNA is TGTGCCTGTGACACCGTACTGACCTTATGGAGCTCCTGGGACACCCGACAGATGTTTTTC.

Points on this clone: With a far larger clone one base away, a read error is the likely cause. The same CDR3 also results from other DNA sequences found in this sample. V and J are TRDV2 and TRDJ1; 11 positions agree with TRDD3. Unmatched junction bases numbered 14, after V lost 0 bases and J lost 0 bases. Germline CDR1 is GEAIGNYY and CDR2 is EKD. This CDR3 is built from 20 residues. CDR3 DNA sequence: TGTGCCTGTGACACCGTCGCTACTGGGGGATATGGAGGGTACACCGATAAACTCATCTTT. This translates into CACDTVATGGYGGYTDKLIF.

This clone is large by share. The chain recombines TRDV2 with TRDJ1, with 10 bases identical to TRDD3. V gave up 0 bases and J gave up 6 bases; unmatched junction bases: 18. This CDR3 has 19 amino acids. Germline values: CDR1 GEAIGNYY, CDR2 EKD. CDR3 amino acids: CACDTLVVGDTDPGNKLIF. DNA of the CDR3: TGTGCCTGTGACACCCTTGTAGTGGGGGATACTGACCCCGGGAATAAACTCATCTTT.

This clone has a handful of counts. The protein recorded in TCRdb matches a much larger clone and deviates from this DNA's translation at residue 12, suggesting a read error; the protein here is obtained by translating the DNA. The chain has TRDV2 and TRDJ1; 12 bases map to TRDD3. The trim removed 2 bases at V and 7 bases at J, leaving 10 bases unmatched. The CDR3 contains 16 residues. The germline CDR1 and CDR2 sequences are GEAIGNYY and EKD. The CDR3 here is CACDKLGDTQAVKLIF. CDR3 in DNA: TGTGCCTGTGACAAGCTGGGGGATACGCAGGCCGTTAAACTCATCTTT.

The genes are TRDV1 and TRDJ1; TRDD2 agrees at 8 bases. TCRdb gives no J gene; it was assigned here by matching the DNA to germline. V trimming: 2 bases; J trimming: 0 bases; junction bases outside the gene matches: 23. This CDR3 contains 22 residues. Germline loops: CDR1 TSWWSYY, CDR2 QGS. The CDR3 sequence is CALGEIRLPTGVGVSYTDKLIF. In nucleotides, the CDR3 is TGTGCTCTTGGGGAAATTCGGCTTCCTACGGGAGTGGGGGTTTCCTACACCGATAAACTCATCTTT.

Note on this clone: It differs at one base from a far larger clone, so likely a read error. J is TRDJ1 and V is TRDV1; tentatively, D is TRDD2 (9 bases). Because TCRdb records no J gene, it was assigned here through a match of the DNA to germline. Germline loops: CDR1 TSWWSYY, CDR2 QGS. This CDR3 spans 29 amino acids. V lost 0 bases and J 3 bases, leaving 53 bases between the germline ends. The CDR3 here is CALGELLPTWGSWYWGCPARKRYADKLIF. Here the CDR3 DNA reads TGTGCTCTTGGGGAACTCCTTCCTACGTGGGGCTCGTGGTACTGGGGGTGCCCAGCCCGCAAAAGATACGCCGATAAACTCATCTTT.

This clone counts as medium-sized. Other DNA sequences within the sample encode an identical CDR3. The chain uses TRDV2 and TRDJ1; 9 nucleotides line up with TRDD3. CDR1 is GEAIGNYY and CDR2 is EKD in the germline V gene. This CDR3 spans 17 amino acids. After removal of 5 bases from V and 2 bases from J, the junction contained 14 bases not matched to a gene. The CDR3 here is CACVSLTGIRSTDKLIF. The CDR3 nucleotides read TGTGCCTGTGTATCACTAACGGGGATACGCAGTACCGATAAACTCATCTTT.

By its share, this clone is medium-sized. The CDR3 DNA sequence: TGTGCTTATAGGAGCGCGTCTCGGTCCCTAATACTGGGGGGGACCGATAAACTCATCTTT. It encodes CAYRSASRSLILGGTDKLIF. The chain uses TRAV38-2/DV8 and TRDJ1; TRDD3 aligns across 8 bases. Germline loops: CDR1 TSESDYY, CDR2 QEAYKQQN. CDR3 length equals 20 residues. V gave up 0 bases and J gave up 2 bases; unmatched junction bases: 18.

This clone has just a few counts. A read error is likely here: a far larger clone is one base away. The same CDR3 is also encoded by other DNA sequences in this sample. The chain combines TRDV2 with TRDJ1, with 7 bases fitting TRDD3. The germline V gene has CDR1 GEAIGNYY and CDR2 EKD. The CDR3 is 15 amino acids. V trimming: 7 bases; J trimming: 0 bases; junction bases outside the gene matches: 10. In DNA form, the CDR3 reads TGTGCCTGCGACCTACTGGGGACAGACACCGATAAACTCATCTTT. It encodes CACDLLGTDTDKLIF.

By proportion, this clone is hyperexpanded. Additional DNA sequences in this sample encode the identical CDR3. The V call is TRDV2, the J call TRDJ1; the match to TRDD3 covers 11 bases. This CDR3 is 15 amino acids long. V lost 5 bases, J lost 4 bases, and 8 bases stayed unmatched. CDR1 GEAIGNYY and CDR2 EKD come from the germline V gene. CDR3 sequence (DNA): TGTGCCTGTGCCCAACTGGGGGATAGGGACGATAAACTCATCTTT. Protein: CACAQLGDRDDKLIF.

A remark on this clone: A far larger clone is one nucleotide away, so this likely arose from a read error. The chain carries TRDV2 and TRDJ3; 7 positions agree with TRDD3. V lost 1 base, J lost 0 bases, and 5 bases stayed unmatched. The V gene's germline CDR1 is GEAIGNYY and CDR2 EKD. This CDR3 spans 18 amino acids. The chain's CDR3 is CACDTQLGSSWDTRQMFF. Written as DNA, the CDR3 is TGTGCCTGTGACACTCAACTGGGGAGCTCCTGGGACACCCGACAGATGTTTTTC.

This clone was counted only a few times. The V gene is TRAV29/DV5, the J gene TRDJ1, with 10 bases aligning to TRDD3. The CDR3 totals 18 residues. Trimming cost V 0 bases and J 0 bases; bases outside gene matches: 11. Germline CDR1 NSMFDY, CDR2 ISSIKDK. The DNA of the CDR3 is TGTGCAGCAAGCGCTCACTGGGGGATCGGAGCGTACACCGATAAACTCATCTTT. Translating gives CAASAHWGIGAYTDKLIF.

Worth noting for this clone: This may be a read error, as it is one base from a much larger clone. The chain recombines TRAV29/DV5 with TRDJ1; TRDD3 matches 13 bases. The J gene, left out of TCRdb, was set here by checking the DNA against germline. CDR3 length: 23 residues. J lost 1 base, V lost 5 bases, and 29 bases had no gene match. Germline CDR1 and CDR2: NSMFDY and ISSIKDK. CDR3 region: CAARGSFSYRLYWGIRVTDKLIF. The CDR3 DNA is TGTGCAGCCAGGGGTTCTTTTTCCTACCGTCTTTACTGGGGGATACGCGTCACCGATAAACTCATCTTT.

In its sample, this clone is medium-sized. The chain carries TRDV2 and TRDJ1; TRDD3 is a possible D gene (6 bases). Germline V gene lookup returns CDR1 GEAIGNYY and CDR2 EKD. The CDR3 contains 16 residues. The V end lost 0 bases, the J end lost 2 bases, and 15 bases lay between the germline ends. CDR3 DNA: TGTGCCTGTGACACCGTGGGGGCTAAAGGAACCGATAAACTCATCTTT. This translates into CACDTVGAKGTDKLIF.